The 25 T cell receptor beta chains presented below share a single source sample, sequenced in a study of cytomegalovirus exposure and HLA in healthy donors. Researchers ran the PCR with 60 Vbeta and 13 Jbeta primers. The repertoire was sequenced with immunoSEQ multiplex PCR; TCRdb's copy has only in-frame clones and lacks some. The table shows about 160,000 clones, with nearly 80% occurring only once. Material for sequencing was PBMCs. These receptors were collected from a woman aged 45-60 years in good health and CMV-seropositive.

CDR3 sequence (DNA): TGTGCCATCAGTGTCGACAGGGGTACCGGGGAGCTGTTTTTT. It yields the protein CAISVDRGTGELFF. This rearrangement joins TRBV10-3 to TRBJ2-2; 8 bases are a match to TRBD1. This CDR3 comprises 14 residues. The trim removed 4 bases at V and 5 bases at J, leaving 3 bases unmatched. Germline V gene data show CDR1 as ENHRY and CDR2 as SYGVKD.

This sequence joins TRBV2 and TRBJ2-7; TRBD1 matches 7 bases. The CDR3 consists of 14 residues. Losses at the gene ends were 3 bases for V and 4 bases for J; bases not matched to a gene: 6. The germline V gene encodes CDR1 SNHLY and CDR2 FYNNEI. The CDR3 DNA sequence: TGTGCCAGCAGTGACCAGGGGGTAGGGTACGAGCAGTACTTC. The encoded protein is CASSDQGVGYEQYF. The full variable domain, rest sourced from reference TRBV2 and TRBJ2-7, is EPEVTQTPSHQVTQMGQEVILRCVPISNHLYFYWYRQILGQKVEFLVSFYNNEISEKSEIFDDQFSVERPDGSNFTLKIRSTKLEDSAMYFCASSDQGVGYEQYFGPGTRLTVT.

The chain employs TRBV19 and TRBJ1-4; 7 bases map to TRBD1. Looked up from germline, CDR1 is LNHDA and CDR2 is SQIVND (reference sequence). This CDR3 is built from 15 residues. Trimming removed 6 bases from V and 8 bases from J; junction bases left unmatched: 12. CDR3 in DNA: TGTGCCAGTAGAGGACAGGCCCTTGACCGCGAAAAACTGTTTTTT. Its translation is CASRGQALDREKLFF.

The chain combines TRBV11-3 with TRBJ2-7, with D possibly TRBD2 on 6 matching bases. The CDR3 covers 13 residues. Germline-derived CDR1 and CDR2 are SGHNT and YENEEA. Trimming took off 0 bases at V and 6 bases at J, with 9 bases between the two ends. CDR3: CASSLEEGAEQYF. The CDR3 nucleotides read TGTGCCAGCAGCTTAGAGGAGGGCGCCGAGCAGTACTTC.

V and J are TRBV12-5 and TRBJ2-7; D is possibly TRBD1 (5 bases). Germline V gives CDR1 LGHNT, CDR2 FRNRAP. Between the trimmed V and J ends, which lost 7 bases and 5 bases, there was a span of 21 bases. The CDR3 extends over 15 amino acids. The CDR3 bases are TGTGCTAGTGCCAACCTGGGGCAGGGAAGGAACGAGCAGTACTTC. Protein sequence: CASANLGQGRNEQYF.

This rearrangement joins TRBV5-4 to TRBJ1-3, with D perhaps TRBD1 (6 bases). CDR3 length equals 14 residues. The V end lost 4 bases, the J end lost 2 bases, and 10 bases lay between the germline ends. Germline-derived CDR1 and CDR2 are SGHNT and YYREEE (reference sequence). The CDR3 DNA reads TGTGCCAGCAGCCTCGGGACACCTGGAAACACCATATATTTT. This translates into CASSLGTPGNTIYF.

This rearrangement joins TRBV9 to TRBJ1-2, with D possibly being TRBD1 (6 bases). The ends were cut back, 3 bases at V and 6 bases at J, with 21 bases in the middle. Germline V gene sequence: CDR1 SGDLS, CDR2 YYNGEE. There are 16 residues in the CDR3. CDR3 coding DNA: TGTGCCAGCAGCGGGGAACGACGGGGGGCGAAGGATGGCTACACCTTC. It encodes CASSGERRGAKDGYTF. The entire variable domain, with the rest obtained from reference TRBV9 and TRBJ1-2, is as follows: DSGVTQTPKHLITATGQRVTLRCSPRSGDLSVYWYQQSLDQGLQFLIQYYNGEERAKGNILERFSAQQFPDLHSELNLSSLELGDSALYFCASSGERRGAKDGYTFGSGTRLTVV.

This chain links TRBV7-9 with TRBJ1-1; D not resolved. Germline loops: CDR1 SEHNR, CDR2 FQNEAQ (reference sequence). The V end was cut by 5 bases, the J end by 1 base, with 8 bases between. The CDR3 is made up of 13 amino acids. The DNA for the CDR3 is TGTGCCAGCAGCGTGACATGGAACACTGAAGCTTTCTTT. Residues: CASSVTWNTEAFF.

The chain is built from TRBV19 and TRBJ1-5; 9 bases align to TRBD1. The germline V gene has CDR1 LNHDA and CDR2 SQIVND (reference sequence). CDR3 length equals 16 residues. J was trimmed by 0 bases and V by 8 bases; bases with no gene match: 8. This CDR3 reads CASAVQGAYSNQPQHF. The CDR3 nucleotides are TGTGCCAGTGCGGTACAGGGGGCCTATAGCAATCAGCCCCAGCATTTT.

The chain employs TRBV28 and TRBJ1-1; D is unresolved. Germline values: CDR1 MDHEN, CDR2 SYDVKM. Trimming took 5 bases from V and 1 from J, leaving 11 bases between them. This CDR3 contains 14 residues. CDR3 bases: TGTGCCAGCAGTCCTCCCGTATGGAACACTGAAGCTTTCTTT. Its translation: CASSPPVWNTEAFF.

The chain joins TRBV7-9 to TRBJ1-1; no definite D call. Germline V lookup: CDR1 SEHNR, CDR2 FQNEAQ (reference sequence). Trimming removed 5 bases at V and 7 bases at J, with 11 bases between. The CDR3 loop spans 12 amino acids. In DNA form, the CDR3 reads TGTGCCAGCAGCCCGACGGCGGGTGAAGCTTTCTTT. It encodes CASSPTAGEAFF.

The chain links TRBV5-1 to TRBJ1-5; possible D gene TRBD1, 5 bases. Trimming removed 3 bases from V and 3 bases from J, with 13 bases in between. This CDR3 spans 15 amino acids. The germline V gene has CDR1 SGHRS and CDR2 YFSETQ. The CDR3 DNA follows: TGCGCCAGCAGCTGGGGGAGCGGGGCCAATCAGCCCCAGCATTTT. This encodes CASSWGSGANQPQHF.

This clone occurred once. This sequence joins TRBV10-1 and TRBJ2-2; the D gene is possibly TRBD1 (5 bases). Per the germline V gene, CDR1 is WNHNN and CDR2 is SYGVQD (reference sequence). CDR3 length: 13 amino acids. The V end was cut by 6 bases, the J end by 1 base, with 6 bases between. The CDR3 DNA follows: TGCGCCAGCAGCGACAGGAACACCGGGGAGCTGTTTTTT. Translating it yields CASSDRNTGELFF.

The V call is TRBV19, the J call TRBJ1-5; 7 nucleotides match TRBD1. Germline CDR1 and CDR2: LNHDA and SQIVND (reference sequence). The CDR3 length is 18 residues. V dropped 1 base and J dropped 0; count of bases not matched to a gene: 9. In nucleotides, the CDR3 is TGTGCCAGTAGTATAGGTCTCGGCAGGGGGGATAGCAATCAGCCCCAGCATTTT. The encoded protein is CASSIGLGRGDSNQPQHF.

This clone occurred once. The rearrangement uses TRBV7-9 and TRBJ1-2; TRBD1 aligns across 10 bases. CDR3 length: 14 amino acids. Germline assignment: CDR1 SEHNR and CDR2 FQNEAQ (reference sequence). V dropped 0 bases and J dropped 7; count of bases not matched to a gene: 2. Here the CDR3 reads CASSLAGTGAGYTF. As DNA, the CDR3 is TGTGCCAGCAGCTTAGCGGGGACAGGGGCTGGCTACACCTTC.

This clone was seen more than once but under ten times. This chain uses TRBV15 with TRBJ1-1, with D possibly matching TRBD1 (6 bases). The germline V gene encodes CDR1 LNHNV and CDR2 YYDKDF (reference sequence). This CDR3 spans 13 amino acids. Trimming removed 6 bases from V and 1 base from J, with 9 bases in between. Here the CDR3 reads CATRRDTNTEAFF. CDR3 in DNA: TGTGCCACCAGGAGGGACACGAACACTGAAGCTTTCTTT. Combining the CDR3 with reference TRBV15 and TRBJ1-1 gives the whole variable domain DAMVIQNPRYQVTQFGKPVTLSCSQTLNHNVMYWYQQKSSQAPKLLFHYYDKDFNNEADTPDNFQSRRPNTSFCFLDIRSPGLGDTAMYLCATRRDTNTEAFFGQGTRLTVV.

The chain is built from TRBV5-4 and TRBJ2-1; D call uncertain. The CDR3 is made up of 15 amino acids. Trimming shortened V by 0 bases and J by 2 bases, and 9 bases separated the two germline ends. Germline-derived CDR1 and CDR2 are SGHNT and YYREEE (reference sequence). The chain's CDR3 is CASSLEPLTYNEQFF. The CDR3 region has the DNA TGTGCCAGCAGCTTGGAACCGCTAACCTACAATGAGCAGTTCTTC.

The chain has TRBV7-9 and TRBJ2-7; 11 nucleotides align to TRBD2. Germline CDR1 reads SEHNR; CDR2 reads FQNEAQ (reference sequence). V shed 5 bases and J 5 bases; nucleotides not matched to a gene: 8. This CDR3 spans 15 amino acids. The CDR3 coding sequence is TGTGCCAGCAGCCCTACTAGCGGGAGTGGAAACGAGCAGTACTTC. This encodes CASSPTSGSGNEQYF.

The rearrangement links TRBV18 to TRBJ1-3; a possible D gene is TRBD1 (6 bases). The CDR3 spans 14 residues. The V end was cut by 3 bases, the J end by 0 bases, with 6 bases between. Germline V gene lookup returns CDR1 KGHSH and CDR2 LQKENI. CDR3 loop: CASSPGHSGNTIYF. DNA for the CDR3: TGTGCCAGCTCACCGGGACACTCTGGAAACACCATATATTTT.

This chain joins TRBV28 and TRBJ1-1, with D possibly TRBD1 on 5 matching bases. CDR3 length: 12 amino acids. Germline V gene lookup returns CDR1 MDHEN and CDR2 SYDVKM. Trimming took off 4 bases at V and 6 bases at J, with 9 bases between the two ends. CDR3 nucleotides: TGTGCCAGCAGTTCAGGGTTTCCTGAAGCTTTCTTT. This encodes CASSSGFPEAFF.

This rearrangement joins TRBV21-1 to TRBJ2-7; the table's D call, TRBD2, was not checked against the DNA. TRBV21-1 is a listed pseudogene. The CDR3 runs to 13 residues. CDR3 coding DNA: TGTGCCAGCGGTCAGCGGGAGTCCTACGAGCAGTACTTC. This encodes CASGQRESYEQYF.

This clone was seen a few times. V and J are TRBV4-1 and TRBJ1-2, with 11 bases fitting TRBD1. V shed 2 bases and J 3 bases; nucleotides not matched to a gene: 2. The germline V gene has CDR1 MGHRA and CDR2 YSYEKL. The CDR3 consists of 15 residues. The CDR3 DNA reads TGCGCCAGCAGCCAAAGGACAGGGGGCGACTATGGCTACACCTTC. Translating it yields CASSQRTGGDYGYTF.

The V and J genes are TRBV15 and TRBJ2-2; 7 nucleotides agree with TRBD1. The CDR3 has 15 residues. Germline trimming cut 1 base from V and 5 bases from J; bases unmatched to any gene: 4. CDR1 LNHNV and CDR2 YYDKDF come from the germline V gene (reference sequence). CDR3 amino acids: CATSRAGQITGELFF. CDR3 bases: TGTGCCACCAGCAGAGCGGGACAGATAACCGGGGAGCTGTTTTTT.

Here the CDR3 reads CASSLIGGRGINQPQHF. The CDR3, as DNA: TGTGCCAGCAGCTTAATAGGCGGTCGCGGGATCAATCAGCCCCAGCATTTT. The genes are TRBV11-2 and TRBJ1-5; D not resolved. The length of the CDR3 is 17 residues. Per germline, CDR1 SGHAT and CDR2 FQNNGV. Trimming removed 2 bases from V and 3 bases from J, with 17 bases in between.

With regard to this clone: Compared with germline, one end of the junction differs, possibly owing to a read error. This chain links TRBV7-7 with TRBJ2-1; TRBD1 might be the D (6 bases). This CDR3 has 15 residues. From germline, CDR1 is SSHAT and CDR2 FNYEAQ (reference sequence). The CDR3 nucleotides are TGTGCTAGCAGCCCCGGGACACTCTCCCAGGGTGAGCAGTTCTTC. It is translated as CASSPGTLSQGEQFF.